A selection of T cell receptor beta chains follows, all from one sample in a study of CD8 T cells in ankylosing spondylitis. TCRdb used MiXCR to reprocess the 5' RACE reads, holding one entry per CDR3 protein. Among approximately 220,000 distinct CDR3 sequences listed, 18% were seen once. The source material was blood, either unsorted or a sorted T cell fraction (not recorded which). The receptors were gathered from a male donor with ankylosing spondylitis. Each CDR3 is given with its conserved first and last residue. D genes are given only for firm matches. Only part of the rows carry a size: once, few, many, or a class if the clone is expanded.

TRBJ1-2 - TRBV5-5 - TGTGCCAGCAGCTTGGAGATCTATGGCTACACCTTC CASSLEIYGYTF
TRBJ2-7 - TRBV5-1 - TGCGCCAGCAAAGGGGGACAAGCCTACGAGCAGTACTTC CASKGGQAYEQYF
TRBJ2-3 few TRBV19 - TGTGCCAGTAGTATAGGTCGGGGGACCCTCACAGATACGCAGTATTTT CASSIGRGTLTDTQYF
TRBJ2-1 few TRBV27 TRBD2 TGTGCCAGCAGCAATGTGGCGGGAGCCTACAATGAGCAGTTCTTC CASSNVAGAYNEQFF
TRBJ2-1 - TRBV4-3 TRBD2 TGCGCCAGCAGCCAACTTAGCGGGAGAACTCCCCAAGGTGGTGAGCAGTTCTTC CASSQLSGRTPQGGEQFF
TRBJ1-6 - TRBV6-5 - TGTGCCAGCAGTTACTCCAGGGAAGGAGAATATTCACCCCTCCACTTT CASSYSREGEYSPLHF
TRBJ2-1 few TRBV11-3 TRBD1 TGTGCCAGCAGCCCTACCAGGACAGGGTGGAGTGAGCAGTTCTTC CASSPTRTGWSEQFF
TRBJ2-1 many TRBV12-3/TRBV12-4 - TGTGCCAGCAGCTGGACCGACAATGAGCAGTTCTTC CASSWTDNEQFF
TRBJ2-1 - TRBV5-1 - TGCGCCAGCGGCCTCGGCCTCAATGAGCAGTTCTTC CASGLGLNEQFF
TRBJ2-7 few TRBV5-6 - TGTGCCAGCAGCTTGGGACTTTACTCCTACGAGCAGTACTTC CASSLGLYSYEQYF
TRBJ2-3 few TRBV12-3/TRBV12-4 - TGTGCCAGTGCAGGGGGGCCTAGCGGGCCCAGCACAGATACGCAGTATTTT CASAGGPSGPSTDTQYF
TRBJ1-6 few TRBV9 - TGTGCCAGCAGCCCACAGGGTTTTAATTCACCCCTCCACTTT CASSPQGFNSPLHF
TRBJ2-3 once TRBV13 TRBD2 TGTGCCAGCAGCAATTATCCGGGACTAGCGGGGGGTCAGACGCAGTATTTT CASSNYPGLAGGQTQYF
TRBJ1-6 few TRBV4-2 TRBD1 TGTGCCAGCAGCGGCGGGACAGGCGCCTATAATTCACCCCTCCACTTT CASSGGTGAYNSPLHF
TRBJ1-1 few TRBV19 - TGTGCCAGTAGTATAGCAGACGGAGCGAACACTGAAGCTTTCTTT CASSIADGANTEAFF
TRBJ2-5 - TRBV5-1 - TGCGCCAGCAGCTTAACAGGAATTCAAGAGACCCAGTACTTC CASSLTGIQETQYF
TRBJ2-7 - TRBV12-3/TRBV12-4 - TGTGCCAGCAGTTTAGAGTCAGAGAGCTACGAGCAGTACTTC CASSLESESYEQYF
TRBJ1-3 few TRBV11-2 - TGTGCCAGCAGCTCCCAGGGAGGGGCTTCTGGAAACACCATATATTTT CASSSQGGASGNTIYF
TRBJ1-2 - TRBV12-3/TRBV12-4 - TGTGCCAGCAGTTTGGGCAGCTACAACTATGGCTACACCTTC CASSLGSYNYGYTF
TRBJ1-2 many TRBV7-2 TRBD1 TGTGCCAGCAGCTTAGGGGCCGGGACAGCCTATGGCTACACCTTC CASSLGAGTAYGYTF
TRBJ2-3 few TRBV13 - TGTGCCAGCAGCTTGGTGCGTGAAGATACGCAGTATTTT CASSLVREDTQYF
TRBJ2-7 - TRBV10-3 TRBD2 TGTGCCACCGGGACTAGCGGAGCCCCCTACGAGCAGTACTTC CATGTSGAPYEQYF
TRBJ2-1 - TRBV27 - TGTGCCAGCAGTCCGCGGACAGCCTCCTACAATGAGCAGTTCTTC CASSPRTASYNEQFF
TRBJ2-1 many TRBV24-1 TRBD1 TGTGCCACCAGTGACCTACCTGGGACAGTTCAGTTCTTC CATSDLPGTVQFF
TRBJ1-1 few TRBV6-1 - TGTGCCAGCAGCCAGGGAGATCTGAACACTGAAGCTTTCTTT CASSQGDLNTEAFF
TRBJ2-1 - TRBV7-9 TRBD2 TGTGCCAGCAGCTCCGCGCGGACTAGAGGCGATGAGCAGTTCTTC CASSSARTRGDEQFF
TRBJ1-1 many TRBV27 - TGTGCCAGCAGTTTAGGGGCGGGGACTGAAGCTTTCTTT CASSLGAGTEAFF
TRBJ1-1 many TRBV12-3/TRBV12-4 - TGTGCCAGCTCGGGACATTTTGCTGAAGCTTTCTTT CASSGHFAEAFF
TRBJ2-7 - TRBV20-1 TRBD1 TGCAGTCCCGGCCAACAGGGGGCGGACGAGCAGTACTTC CSPGQQGADEQYF
TRBJ1-1 - TRBV11-2 - TGTGCCAGCAGCCAGATTTCCATGAACACTGAAGCTTTCTTT CASSQISMNTEAFF